The 5 T cell receptor beta chains in this list originate from one sample, sequenced in a study of vaccination effects on CD4 cells after COVID-19. Which antigens these TCRs recognize remains unknown. Assay used: immunoSEQ multiplex PCR; TCRdb lists only in-frame clones, some missing. The sample includes about 52,000 clones, just under 80% of them seen just once. Sequencing followed a ViraFEST assay step that expanded antigen-specific CD4+ T cells with viral peptide pools. Subsequent to about 10 days of culture, CD4+ T cells were isolated. No vaccinee had earlier SARS-CoV-2 infection, and nucleocapsid antibodies were negative. This sample comprised CD4+ T cells from PBMCs cultured with HCoV-OC43 spike peptides, obtained before COVID-19 vaccination. Subset specified: HCoV-OC43 spike overlapping peptide pool stimulation. The receptors originated from a human donor who received a COVID-19 vaccine.

In nucleotides, the CDR3 is TGTGCCAGCGTGGACAGGATTGGATCCGGGGAGCTGTTTTTT. This gives the protein CASVDRIGSGELFF. The gene calls are TRBV7-2 and TRBJ2-2; TRBD1 aligns across 7 bases. The ends lost 8 bases at V and 6 bases at J; junction bases unmatched: 9. Germline loops: CDR1 SGHTA, CDR2 FQGNSA. The CDR3 runs 14 residues.

Here the CDR3 reads CASSLVVRLSSNTGELFF. CDR3 nucleotide sequence: TGTGCCAGCAGCTTAGTTGTCAGACTCTCTTCGAACACCGGGGAGCTGTTTTTT. The J gene is TRBJ2-2, the V gene TRBV11-2; D remains unclear. The CDR3 has 18 amino acids. Trimming took off 1 base at V and 0 bases at J, with 15 bases between the two ends. CDR1 is SGHAT, CDR2 FQNNGV, per germline.

The J gene is TRBJ2-2, the V gene TRBV19, with D uncertain. The V end was cut by 9 bases, the J end by 1 base, with 12 bases between. Germline CDR1 reads LNHDA; CDR2 reads SQIVND (reference sequence). The CDR3 sequence is 14 residues long. The CDR3 coding sequence is TGTGCCAGCTCGAATAGGGAGAACACCGGGGAGCTGTTTTTT. Translation: CASSNRENTGELFF.

This clone occurred a few times. The gene calls are TRBV5-1 and TRBJ2-1, with 11 bases lining up with TRBD2. CDR1 is SGHRS, CDR2 YFSETQ, per germline. Trimming at V came to 2 bases and at J to 8 bases, leaving 3 bases not matched to a gene. CDR3 size: 14 residues. CDR3 nucleotides: TGCGCCAGCAGCTTTAGCGGGGGGGCGGATGAGCAGTTCTTC. It specifies CASSFSGGADEQFF.

The rearrangement joins TRBV6-5 to TRBJ1-5, with 7 bases matching TRBD1. The CDR3 loop spans 16 amino acids. Germline CDR1 MNHEY, CDR2 SVGAGI. The V segment lost 4 bases and the J segment 0 bases; nucleotides outside the gene matches: 6. As DNA, the CDR3 is TGTGCCAGCAGTTTTCACAGACAGGGTAGCAATCAGCCCCAGCATTTT. Its protein product is CASSFHRQGSNQPQHF.